This passage covers 23 T cell receptor beta chains from one sample sequenced in a study of T cell changes during pregnancy in multiple sclerosis. Sequencing used immunoSEQ multiplex PCR; TCRdb keeps in-frame clones, though not all of them. The repertoire holds 25,000 to 35,000 clones, about nine tenths seen once, with over 3.5% in the top ten. The sample was CD8+ T cells from peripheral blood mononuclear cells, taken in the second trimester of pregnancy. The receptors come from a female donor with multiple sclerosis, enrolled in a pregnancy study.

The gene calls are TRBV11-2 and TRBJ1-1, with 8 bases that match TRBD1. The CDR3 runs to 15 residues. Looked up from germline, CDR1 is SGHAT and CDR2 is FQNNGV. V lost 1 base and J lost 4; bases outside the gene matches: 5. CDR3 loop: CASSLAQGGGTEAFF. CDR3 DNA: TGTGCCAGCAGCTTAGCACAGGGGGGGGGCACTGAAGCTTTCTTT.

V gene TRBV5-6 combines with J gene TRBJ2-3; D uncertain. The CDR3 sequence is 14 residues long. The germline V gene has CDR1 SGHDT and CDR2 YYEEEE. The V end was cut by 0 bases, the J end by 0 bases, with 5 bases between. For the CDR3, the DNA is TGTGCCAGCAGCTTGGGCGCTAGCACAGATACGCAGTATTTT. Its translation: CASSLGASTDTQYF.

This clone counts as medium-sized (0.01 to 0.1%). The chain combines TRBV6-4 with TRBJ2-2; D is unclear. This CDR3 contains 13 residues. V lost 0 bases and J lost 3, with 2 bases in between. The germline V gene encodes CDR1 MRHNA and CDR2 SNTAGT. CDR3 nucleotide sequence: TGTGCCAGCAGTGACTCCGACACCGGGGAGCTGTTTTTT. It translates to CASSDSDTGELFF.

The chain is built from TRBV6-1 and TRBJ2-7, with TRBD2 matching over 10 bases. V gave up 3 bases and J gave up 0 bases; unmatched junction bases: 5. Germline CDR1 is MNHNS and CDR2 is SASEGT. The CDR3 has 16 residues. This CDR3 is CASSDSGRSPSYEQYF. CDR3 nucleotides: TGTGCCAGCAGTGATAGCGGGAGGTCACCCTCCTACGAGCAGTACTTC.

The chain is built from TRBV4-2 and TRBJ2-1, with TRBD1 matching over 7 bases. This CDR3 has 12 residues. Trimming took 5 bases from V and 9 from J; bases not matched to a gene: 4. Germline V CDR1 and CDR2: LGHNA, YNFKEQ. CDR3 sequence (DNA): TGTGCCAGCAGCAAACAGGGGACTGAGCAGTTCTTC. It codes for CASSKQGTEQFF.

The chain carries TRBV5-6 and TRBJ2-7; D possibly corresponds to TRBD2 (6 bases). The germline V and J ends were trimmed by 5 bases and 6 bases, with 21 bases remaining between them. CDR1 and CDR2 from the germline V gene are SGHDT and YYEEEE. The CDR3 has 15 residues. The CDR3 loop reads CASSFYRLELGEQYF. The CDR3, as DNA: TGTGCCAGCAGTTTTTACCGACTAGAACTAGGCGAGCAGTACTTC. Combining the CDR3 with reference TRBV5-6 and TRBJ2-7 gives the whole variable domain DAGVTQSPTHLIKTRGQQVTLRCSPKSGHDTVSWYQQALGQGPQFIFQYYEEEERQRGNFPDRFSGHQFPNYSSELNVNALLLGDSALYLCASSFYRLELGEQYFGPGTRLTVT.

The chain uses TRBV18 and TRBJ2-7, with 8 bases that match TRBD1. Per the germline V gene, CDR1 is KGHSH and CDR2 is LQKENI. Trimming removed 2 bases from V and 0 bases from J; junction bases left unmatched: 6. The CDR3 extends over 16 amino acids. The CDR3: CASSPARTGRSYEQYF. DNA for the CDR3: TGTGCCAGCTCACCAGCTCGGACAGGGCGCTCCTACGAGCAGTACTTC.

The rearrangement uses TRBV6-6 and TRBJ1-5; D is uncertain. This CDR3 has 16 amino acids. From germline, CDR1 is MNHNY and CDR2 SVGAGI (reference sequence). With 2 bases removed from V and 2 bases from J, the gap between germline ends came to 13 bases. CDR3 bases: TGTGCCAGCAGTTACATTGAGATAATCGGCAATCAGCCCCAGCATTTT. It translates to CASSYIEIIGNQPQHF.

The chain employs TRBV6-6 and TRBJ2-3; D is possibly TRBD2 (6 bases). The germline V gene has CDR1 MNHNY and CDR2 SVGAGI (reference sequence). Trimming shortened V by 5 bases and J by 0 bases, and 12 bases separated the two germline ends. This CDR3 contains 15 residues. The CDR3 here is CASSPPGLSTDTQYF. The CDR3 DNA follows: TGTGCCAGCAGTCCCCCGGGACTGAGCACAGATACGCAGTATTTT.

The chain is built from TRBV6-5 and TRBJ2-1; a weak D match, TRBD1 (5 bases). From germline, CDR1 is MNHEY and CDR2 SVGAGI. With 10 bases removed from V and 13 bases from J, the gap between germline ends came to 20 bases. This CDR3 contains 12 residues. CDR3 DNA sequence: TGTGCCACCACAACCCAGGGTACGGTTCAGTTCTTC. Translating it yields CATTTQGTVQFF.

The chain links TRBV5-1 to TRBJ1-2; a possible D gene is TRBD1 (6 bases). V was shortened by 0 bases and J by 4 bases, with 7 bases between the two germline ends. The CDR3 covers 13 residues. From germline, CDR1 is SGHRS and CDR2 YFSETQ. The CDR3 DNA sequence: TGCGCCAGCAGCTTGGTACAGGGCTATGGCTACACCTTC. Protein product: CASSLVQGYGYTF.

J is TRBJ2-5 and V is TRBV2; 8 nucleotides agree with TRBD2. The V and J ends lost 6 bases and 1 base, in that order; junction bases with no gene match: 7. The germline V gene has CDR1 SNHLY and CDR2 FYNNEI. The CDR3 length is 15 residues. The CDR3: CASRDATSGQETQYF. The CDR3 nucleotides are TGTGCCAGCAGGGACGCCACTAGCGGCCAAGAGACCCAGTACTTC. The whole variable domain, remainder taken from reference TRBV2 and TRBJ2-5, is EPEVTQTPSHQVTQMGQEVILRCVPISNHLYFYWYRQILGQKVEFLVSFYNNEISEKSEIFDDQFSVERPDGSNFTLKIRSTKLEDSAMYFCASRDATSGQETQYFGPGTRLLVL.

This chain uses TRBV5-4 with TRBJ1-1, with 7 nucleotides matching TRBD1. The CDR3 consists of 15 residues. Germline CDR1 and CDR2: SGHNT and YYREEE (reference sequence). V shed 0 bases, J shed 2 bases, and the junction held 4 bases outside the gene matches. Written as DNA, the CDR3 is TGTGCCAGCAGCTTGGGACAGGGCATCAACACTGAAGCTTTCTTT. Protein sequence: CASSLGQGINTEAFF.

The J gene is TRBJ2-7, the V gene TRBV6-5, with D perhaps matching TRBD1 (6 bases). CDR3 length: 16 residues. The V and J ends lost 0 bases and 2 bases respectively, with 14 bases between them. From germline, CDR1 is MNHEY and CDR2 SVGAGI. In nucleotides, the CDR3 is TGTGCCAGCAGTTACTCGATGGGACACCGAACCTACGAGCAGTACTTC. Its translation: CASSYSMGHRTYEQYF.

This sequence joins TRBV5-6 and TRBJ2-5, with TRBD2 matching 8 bases. The CDR3 is made up of 16 amino acids. Trimming cost V 3 bases and J 4 bases; bases outside gene matches: 11. CDR1 is SGHDT, CDR2 YYEEEE, per germline. The CDR3, as DNA: TGTGCCAGCAGCTCCTTAACGAGAGCGGGAGTAGAGACCCAGTACTTC. This codes for CASSSLTRAGVETQYF.

This chain joins TRBV29-1 and TRBJ1-2; D unresolved. The CDR3 spans 11 residues. V dropped 6 bases and J dropped 4 bases, with 9 bases sitting between them. Germline V lookup: CDR1 SQVTM, CDR2 ANQGSEA. The DNA of the CDR3 is TGCAGCGTGGGCACACGCTATGGCTACACCTTC. It specifies CSVGTRYGYTF.

The V gene is TRBV30, the J gene TRBJ2-7; D unclear. With 4 bases removed from V and 3 bases from J, the gap between germline ends came to 7 bases. Germline V CDR1 and CDR2: GTSNPN, SVGIG (reference sequence). This CDR3 spans 11 amino acids. The CDR3 region has the DNA TGTGCCTGGATAAGCCTCTACGAGCAGTACTTC. This translates into CAWISLYEQYF. The full variable domain, in which reference TRBV30 and TRBJ2-7 provide the parts outside the CDR3, is SQTIHQWPATLVQPVGSPLSLECTVEGTSNPNLYWYRQAAGRGLQLLFYSVGIGQISSEVPQNLSASRPQDRQFILSSKKLLLSDSGFYLCAWISLYEQYFGPGTRLTVT.

This clone was seen once. This sequence joins TRBV5-4 and TRBJ1-1, with TRBD1 matching over 9 bases. The CDR3 has 13 residues. V was clipped by 4 bases and J by 6 bases; unmatched bases: 4. CDR1 is SGHNT and CDR2 is YYREEE in the germline V gene (reference sequence). As DNA, the CDR3 is TGTGCCAGCAGCCCGGGACAGGGACCTGAAGCTTTCTTT. Amino acids: CASSPGQGPEAFF.

The J gene is TRBJ1-2, the V gene TRBV2; 9 bases are a match to TRBD1. Germline-derived CDR1 and CDR2 are SNHLY and FYNNEI. The CDR3 runs 16 residues. V shed 2 bases, J shed 7 bases, and the junction held 11 bases outside the gene matches. The DNA of the CDR3 is TGTGCCAGCAGTGAAACGGGGACAGGGCTTTCGTTTGGCTACACCTTC. Protein: CASSETGTGLSFGYTF.

The V gene is TRBV5-4, the J gene TRBJ1-5; maybe TRBD1 (6 bases). Per germline, CDR1 SGHNT and CDR2 YYREEE (reference sequence). There are 15 residues in the CDR3. The V gene lost 3 bases and the J gene lost 4 bases, with 14 bases spanning the gap. CDR3 protein: CASSSSDSANQPQHF. CDR3 DNA: TGTGCCAGCAGCTCATCGGACAGCGCGAATCAGCCCCAGCATTTT.

The gene calls are TRBV6-5 and TRBJ2-2; perhaps TRBD1 as D (6 bases). Germline lookup yields CDR1 MNHEY and CDR2 SVGAGI. This CDR3 has 14 residues. Trimming cost V 7 bases and J 1 base, with 10 bases left between them. DNA for the CDR3: TGTGCCAGCAAACAGGGTCTGAACACCGGGGAGCTGTTTTTT. Its translation is CASKQGLNTGELFF.

The J gene is TRBJ1-1, the V gene TRBV7-3, with D tentatively TRBD1 (5 bases). The CDR3 sequence is 17 residues long. V lost 5 bases and J 0 bases, leaving 19 bases between the germline ends. Germline V gives CDR1 SGHTA, CDR2 FQGTGA. As DNA, the CDR3 is TGTGCCAGCAGCCTAGGGGTTTATTCGGGGGTGAACACTGAAGCTTTCTTT. Translating gives CASSLGVYSGVNTEAFF. Drawing the rest from reference TRBV7-3 and TRBJ1-1, the complete variable domain is GAGVSQTPSNKVTEKGKYVELRCDPISGHTALYWYRQSLGQGPEFLIYFQGTGAADDSGLPNDRFFAVRPEGSVSTLKIQRTERGDSAVYLCASSLGVYSGVNTEAFFGQGTRLTVV.

V is TRBV27 and J is TRBJ2-1; D gene unclear. There are 15 residues in the CDR3. CDR1 is MNHEY, CDR2 SMNVEV, per germline (reference sequence). The germline V and J ends were trimmed by 2 bases and 5 bases, with 13 bases remaining between them. This CDR3 is CASSLEQFTHNEQFF. The CDR3 bases are TGTGCCAGCAGTTTAGAGCAATTCACTCACAATGAGCAGTTCTTC.